One and the same sample provided the 27 T cell receptor beta chains below, sequenced in a study of response to subunit inactivated influenza vaccine. A single record per CDR3 protein comes from TCRdb applying MiXCR to the RT-PCR reads. The sample consists of more than 700,000 distinct CDR3 sequences, less than 25% of them appearing once. The sequencing here drew on PBMCs from blood, taken around 5 days after vaccination. These TCRs come from a middle-aged man who received an inactivated influenza vaccine.

The chain has TRBV11-1 and TRBJ2-6; D tentatively fits TRBD1 or TRBD2 (5 bases each). V lost 3 bases and J 10 bases, leaving 28 bases between the germline ends. The germline gives CDR1 SGHAT, CDR2 FQDESV (reference sequence). This CDR3 comprises 19 residues. This CDR3 is CASSFTPQGVTALTNVLTF. CDR3 nucleotides: TGTGCCAGCAGCTTTACCCCCCAGGGAGTTACCGCCTTAACAAACGTCCTGACTTTC. Looking up the rest from reference TRBV11-1 and TRBJ2-6 gives the full variable domain: EAEVAQSPRYKITEKSQAVAFWCDPISGHATLYWYRQILGQGPELLVQFQDESVVDDSQLPKDRFSAERLKGVDSTLKIQPAELGDSAMYLCASSFTPQGVTALTNVLTFGAGSRLTVL.

The chain combines TRBV6-2 or TRBV6-3 with TRBJ2-3; D call uncertain. Germline V gives CDR1 MNHEY, CDR2 SVGEGT. This CDR3 region has 16 residues. Trimming took 6 bases from V and 1 from J, leaving 17 bases between them. CDR3 protein: CASSWSRFRGTDTQYF. Written as DNA, the CDR3 is TGTGCCAGCAGCTGGTCCAGATTCCGGGGCACAGATACGCAGTATTTT.

The chain has TRBV6-4 and TRBJ2-1; D might be TRBD1 or TRBD2, each matching 5 bases. The germline gives CDR1 MRHNA, CDR2 SNTAGT. The CDR3 covers 15 residues. Deletions cut 3 bases from V and 2 bases from J, with 11 bases between. The CDR3 DNA follows: TGTGCCAGCAGTGAAGGGACGTTTACCTACAATGAGCAGTTCTTC. Translation: CASSEGTFTYNEQFF.

This clonotype appeared a few times. Sequence at one end of the junction differs from germline and may be a read error. V and J are TRBV20-1 and TRBJ2-7, with TRBD2 identical over 8 bases. The CDR3 covers 16 residues. Per germline, CDR1 DFQATT and CDR2 SNEGSKA (reference sequence). Written as DNA, the CDR3 is TGCGGTGCTCATCTGACGGGGGGGAGGATCGCCTACGAGCAGTACTTC. It specifies CGAHLTGGRIAYEQYF.

This clonotype appeared a few times. V and J are TRBV12-3 or TRBV12-4 and TRBJ2-1, with D unclear. Trimming took 6 bases from V and 6 from J, leaving 6 bases between them. This CDR3 has 11 residues. CDR3 residues: CASRSPNEQFF. CDR3 in DNA: TGTGCCAGCAGGTCGCCCAATGAGCAGTTCTTC.

The chain recombines TRBV7-8 with TRBJ2-2; 7 bases are shared with TRBD2. Germline V lookup: CDR1 SGHVS, CDR2 FQNEAQ. The junction had 10 bases not matched to a gene; V was cut back by 5 bases and J by 1 base. This CDR3 has 17 residues. The chain's CDR3 is CASSPSPGLLNTGELFF. The CDR3 DNA sequence: TGTGCCAGCAGCCCTTCCCCGGGACTACTGAACACCGGGGAGCTGTTTTTT. The full variable domain, rest sourced from reference TRBV7-8 and TRBJ2-2, is GAGVSQSPRYKVAKRGQDVALRCDPISGHVSLFWYQQALGQGPEFLTYFQNEAQLDKSGLPSDRFFAERPEGSVSTLKIQRTQQEDSAVYLCASSPSPGLLNTGELFFGEGSRLTVL.

V is TRBV29-1 and J is TRBJ2-3, with D maybe TRBD2 (5 bases). The CDR3 is made up of 14 amino acids. CDR1 and CDR2 (germline): SQVTM, ANQGSEA. Trimming stripped 4 bases from V and 0 bases from J, with 11 bases between. The CDR3 spells CSVVSGKSTDTQYF. CDR3 DNA: TGCAGCGTTGTATCCGGGAAGAGCACAGATACGCAGTATTTT.

The sample holds a few counts of this clonotype. The V and J genes are TRBV5-1 and TRBJ2-7; D might be TRBD1 or TRBD2, each matching 7 bases. CDR3 length: 17 residues. V was cut by 3 bases and J by 2 bases, with 21 bases left in between. The germline gives CDR1 SGHRS, CDR2 YFSETQ. CDR3 sequence reads: CASSSGQWEGGAYEQYF. DNA of the CDR3: TGCGCCAGCAGCTCGGGACAGTGGGAGGGTGGGGCCTACGAGCAGTACTTC.

In its sample, this clonotype was seen a few times. The chain uses TRBV5-1 and TRBJ1-2; the match to TRBD1 covers 7 bases. J lost 4 bases, V lost 4 bases, and 7 bases had no gene match. Germline CDR1 and CDR2: SGHRS and YFSETQ. The CDR3 is 14 residues long. The DNA of the CDR3 is TGCGCCAGCAGCGATAATACAGGGGTCTATGGCTACACCTTC. Protein product: CASSDNTGVYGYTF. Filled out from reference TRBV5-1 and TRBJ1-2, the complete variable domain reads KAGVTQTPRYLIKTRGQQVTLSCSPISGHRSVSWYQQTPGQGLQFLFEYFSETQRNKGNFPGRFSGRQFSNSRSEMNVSTLELGDSALYLCASSDNTGVYGYTFGSGTRLTVV.

This clonotype was recorded only once. At one of its ends the junction is not consistent with the germline gene, which may arise from a read error. The chain joins TRBV5-1 to TRBJ2-5; 7 bases fit TRBD2. This CDR3 spans 13 amino acids. Per the germline V gene, CDR1 is SGHRS and CDR2 is YFSETQ. CDR3 region: CVSSLRGGETQYF. The CDR3, as DNA: TGCGTCAGCAGCTTAAGGGGAGGGGAGACCCAGTACTTC.

V and J are TRBV20-1 and TRBJ2-1; TRBD1 matches at 10 bases. Losses at the gene ends were 8 bases for V and 1 base for J; bases not matched to a gene: 5. The germline V gene encodes CDR1 DFQATT and CDR2 SNEGSKA (reference sequence). CDR3 length equals 14 residues. CDR3 in amino acids: CSLPGQGSYNEQFF. In DNA form, the CDR3 reads TGCAGTTTGCCGGGACAGGGGTCCTACAATGAGCAGTTCTTC.

In its sample, this clonotype was seen a few times. The chain combines TRBV15 with TRBJ2-3; D is possibly TRBD2 (6 bases). The germline V gene has CDR1 LNHNV and CDR2 YYDKDF (reference sequence). The CDR3 sequence is 17 residues long. The V end lost 3 bases, the J end lost 0 bases, and 16 bases lay between the germline ends. The CDR3 loop reads CATSRGGIGPSTDTQYF. The CDR3 region has the DNA TGTGCCACCAGCAGGGGGGGAATAGGACCGAGCACAGATACGCAGTATTTT.

The chain has TRBV12-3 or TRBV12-4 and TRBJ1-5, with D unresolved. CDR3 length: 13 residues. The V gene lost 3 bases and the J gene lost 7 bases, with 10 bases spanning the gap. CDR3 in amino acids: CASSFRAKQPQHF. The CDR3, as DNA: TGTGCCAGCAGTTTTCGTGCAAAACAGCCCCAGCATTTT.

In this sample, this clonotype turned up many times. This sequence joins TRBV5-1 and TRBJ2-1; 8 bases agree with TRBD1. Germline assignment: CDR1 SGHRS and CDR2 YFSETQ. V lost 1 base, J lost 1 base, and 1 base stayed unmatched. The length of the CDR3 is 15 residues. CDR3 coding DNA: TGCGCCAGCAGCTTGTGGACAGGGTCCTACAATGAGCAGTTCTTC. Its protein is CASSLWTGSYNEQFF.

This clonotype occurred a few times. V usage is TRBV2 and J usage is TRBJ1-4, with no clear D. CDR1 and CDR2 from the germline V gene are SNHLY and FYNNEI. This CDR3 is built from 12 residues. Trimming took off 5 bases at V and 7 bases at J, with 8 bases between the two ends. CDR3 bases: TGTGCCAGCAGTACTGCAGGTGAAAAACTGTTTTTT. It is translated as CASSTAGEKLFF.

This clonotype was counted at least ten times. The chain uses TRBV3-1 and TRBJ1-2; D gene ambiguous. Germline-derived CDR1 and CDR2 are LGHDT and YNNKEL (reference sequence). The V end was cut by 5 bases, the J end by 4 bases, with 5 bases between. The CDR3 runs to 11 residues. CDR3 sequence reads: CASSSVYGYTF. As DNA, the CDR3 is TGTGCCAGCAGCTCCGTCTATGGCTACACCTTC.

This clonotype has just a few counts. The chain joins TRBV24-1 to TRBJ2-3, with 7 bases identical to TRBD1. J gave up 2 bases and V 0 bases, and 7 bases lay outside the gene matches. Looked up from germline, CDR1 is KGHDR and CDR2 is SFDVKD. This CDR3 region has 17 residues. The CDR3 protein is CATSDLAGTENTDTQYF. CDR3 in DNA: TGTGCCACCAGTGATTTGGCCGGGACAGAAAACACAGATACGCAGTATTTT.

This clonotype was found a few times. This rearrangement joins TRBV4-3 to TRBJ2-7; 7 bases map to TRBD1. Germline V CDR1 and CDR2: LGHNA, YSLEER. This CDR3 region has 15 residues. J gave up 6 bases and V 4 bases, and 12 bases lay outside the gene matches. The chain's CDR3 is CASSLQTGSGLEQYF. For the CDR3, the DNA is TGCGCCAGCAGCCTACAGACAGGGTCAGGTCTCGAGCAGTACTTC.

The genes are TRBV24-1 and TRBJ2-1, with 11 bases lining up with TRBD1. The CDR3 totals 18 residues. V dropped 2 bases and J dropped 6; count of bases not matched to a gene: 11. Germline CDR1 and CDR2: KGHDR and SFDVKD. CDR3: CATSDSRWSGQGANEQFF. The CDR3 DNA reads as TGTGCCACCAGTGATTCCCGGTGGAGTGGACAGGGGGCCAATGAGCAGTTCTTC.

The genes are TRBV12-3 or TRBV12-4 and TRBJ2-2; tentative D call: TRBD2 (6 bases). Trimming took 3 bases from V and 6 from J, leaving 11 bases between them. The CDR3 is made up of 14 amino acids. For the CDR3, the DNA is TGTGCCAGCAGTTTCGTGACTAGGTCCGGGGAGCTGTTTTTT. Amino acids: CASSFVTRSGELFF.

V and J are TRBV10-3 and TRBJ1-2; 7 bases align to TRBD1. This CDR3 contains 14 residues. From germline, CDR1 is ENHRY and CDR2 SYGVKD. V lost 8 bases to trimming and J lost 1 base; unmatched junction nucleotides: 7. CDR3 bases: TGTGCCATCCCAGGGGGGAGAGATAACTATGGCTACACCTTC. It is translated as CAIPGGRDNYGYTF.

J is TRBJ2-5 and V is TRBV12-3 or TRBV12-4; D not certain. Trimming removed 8 bases at V and 5 bases at J, with 6 bases between. The CDR3 has 10 residues. The CDR3 reads CASGWETQYF. DNA of the CDR3: TGTGCCAGCGGATGGGAGACCCAGTACTTC.

The chain uses TRBV6-2 or TRBV6-3 and TRBJ2-7; perhaps TRBD2 as D (5 bases). This CDR3 is 16 amino acids long. Germline CDR1 reads MNHEY; CDR2 reads SVGEGT. Trimming removed 0 bases from V and 1 base from J, with 13 bases in between. The CDR3 sequence is CASSYSRPAGSYEQYF. In DNA form, the CDR3 reads TGTGCCAGCAGTTACTCGCGTCCCGCGGGTTCCTACGAGCAGTACTTC.

This clonotype was detected only a few times. V gene TRBV7-8 combines with J gene TRBJ2-1; D is unclear. This CDR3 spans 14 amino acids. From germline, CDR1 is SGHVS and CDR2 FQNEAQ. V lost 0 bases and J lost 4, with 7 bases in between. CDR3 loop: CASSLAREYNEQFF. The CDR3 DNA follows: TGTGCCAGCAGCTTAGCGCGCGAGTACAATGAGCAGTTCTTC.

This clonotype was picked up a small number of times. This chain uses TRBV6-6 with TRBJ1-6; the D gene is possibly TRBD1 (5 bases). Between the trimmed V and J ends, which lost 5 bases and 8 bases, there was a span of 10 bases. The germline gives CDR1 MNHNY, CDR2 SVGAGI (reference sequence). The CDR3 sequence is 13 residues long. Written as DNA, the CDR3 is TGTGCCAGCAGTACTATCAGGGATTCACCCCTCCACTTT. This translates into CASSTIRDSPLHF.

The chain links TRBV2 to TRBJ2-3; 10 bases are shared with TRBD1. With V trimmed by 7 bases and J by 2 bases, 6 bases remained unmatched. The CDR3 totals 15 residues. Germline-derived CDR1 and CDR2 are SNHLY and FYNNEI. The CDR3 spells CASTTTGGVTDTQYF. The CDR3 coding sequence is TGTGCCAGCACTACGACAGGGGGCGTCACAGATACGCAGTATTTT.

This clonotype was recorded many times. An end of the junction does not agree with germline; a read error may underlie this. The rearrangement links TRBV7-9 to TRBJ2-3, with TRBD2 as a possible D gene (6 bases). This CDR3 region has 11 residues. Germline CDR1 reads SEHNR; CDR2 reads FQNEAQ (reference sequence). CDR3 sequence reads: CASSQETTGVF. CDR3 nucleotides: TGTGCCAGCAGCCAGGAGACCACGGGAGTTTTT.